Below are 17 T cell receptor beta chains sequenced from a single sample in a study of blood T cell repertoires in COVID-19. Using immunoSEQ multiplex PCR, the repertoire was profiled, and TCRdb retains in-frame clones only, with some absent. The sample has fewer than 45,000 clones, over 80% seen once. The sample consisted of peripheral blood. The receptors here all came from a man at least 80 years old with active COVID-19.

The rearrangement joins TRBV6-5 to TRBJ2-7; 8 bases align to TRBD2. Germline CDR1 reads MNHEY; CDR2 reads SVGAGI. Trimming at V came to 7 bases and at J to 2 bases, leaving 4 bases not matched to a gene. The CDR3 runs to 13 residues. Here the CDR3 reads CASIRGGAYEQYF. CDR3 coding DNA: TGTGCCAGCATTCGGGGGGGGGCCTACGAGCAGTACTTC.

In its sample, this clone was seen once. The V and J genes are TRBV19 and TRBJ2-2; TRBD1 agrees at 7 bases. CDR3 length: 16 residues. With V trimmed by 3 bases and J by 4 bases, 8 bases remained unmatched. The germline gives CDR1 LNHDA, CDR2 SQIVND (reference sequence). CDR3 protein: CASSITDRSFTGELFF. CDR3 nucleotides: TGTGCCAGTAGTATCACGGACAGGAGTTTCACCGGGGAGCTGTTTTTT. Together with reference TRBV19 and TRBJ2-2, the CDR3 gives the full variable domain: DGGITQSPKYLFRKEGQNVTLSCEQNLNHDAMYWYRQDPGQGLRLIYYSQIVNDFQKGDIAEGYSVSREKKESFPLTVTSAQKNPTAFYLCASSITDRSFTGELFFGEGSRLTVL.

J is TRBJ2-7 and V is TRBV7-2; TRBD2 aligns across 11 bases. This CDR3 region has 15 residues. CDR1 SGHTA and CDR2 FQGNSA come from the germline V gene. The trim removed 2 bases at V and 3 bases at J, leaving 3 bases unmatched. CDR3 nucleotides: TGTGCCAGCAGCTTACGACTAGCGGGAAACTACGAGCAGTACTTC. It translates to CASSLRLAGNYEQYF.

The chain uses TRBV5-1 and TRBJ1-1; possibly TRBD1 for D (5 bases). Germline V lookup: CDR1 SGHRS, CDR2 YFSETQ. The CDR3 is 17 amino acids. Trimming left V 3 bases short and J 1 base short, with 19 bases between. The DNA of the CDR3 is TGCGCCAGCAGCTCTAGAGCAGGGACTACCTCGAACACTGAAGCTTTCTTT. It is translated as CASSSRAGTTSNTEAFF. Looking up the rest from reference TRBV5-1 and TRBJ1-1 gives the full variable domain: KAGVTQTPRYLIKTRGQQVTLSCSPISGHRSVSWYQQTPGQGLQFLFEYFSETQRNKGNFPGRFSGRQFSNSRSEMNVSTLELGDSALYLCASSSRAGTTSNTEAFFGQGTRLTVV.

The rearrangement uses TRBV28 and TRBJ2-5; 9 bases agree with TRBD1. Trimming took 4 bases from V and 5 from J; bases not matched to a gene: 5. Germline CDR1 is MDHEN and CDR2 is SYDVKM. This CDR3 is 14 amino acids long. CDR3 in DNA: TGTGCCAGCAGTTCAGGGACAGGGCTGGAGACCCAGTACTTC. Protein sequence: CASSSGTGLETQYF.

The CDR3: CATRGFSGLAGTDTQYF. Written as DNA, the CDR3 is TGTGCCACCAGGGGTTTTTCGGGACTAGCGGGGACAGATACGCAGTATTTT. The chain recombines TRBV24-1 with TRBJ2-3; 13 bases agree with TRBD2. The CDR3 covers 17 residues. Germline V gene data show CDR1 as KGHDR and CDR2 as SFDVKD. V lost 7 bases to trimming and J lost 3 bases; unmatched junction nucleotides: 9.

The chain couples TRBV3-1 (or the pseudogene TRBV3-2) to TRBJ1-5; TRBD1 might be the D (5 bases). Germline lookup yields CDR1 LGHDT and CDR2 YNNKEL (reference sequence). V lost 1 base to trimming and J lost 2 bases, with 21 bases between them. There are 19 residues in the CDR3. The CDR3 here is CASSQVKRGEVGCNQPQHF. The DNA for the CDR3 is TGTGCCAGCAGCCAAGTGAAGCGGGGGGAGGTTGGGTGCAATCAGCCCCAGCATTTT.

This chain connects TRBV7-8 to TRBJ1-5; TRBD1 might be the D (6 bases). The length of the CDR3 is 16 residues. The germline gives CDR1 SGHVS, CDR2 FQNEAQ. V gave up 4 bases and J gave up 0 bases, with 13 bases separating them. CDR3 region: CASSSRDIHSNQPQHF. In DNA, the CDR3 is TGTGCCAGCAGCTCCCGGGACATCCATAGCAATCAGCCCCAGCATTTT.

This clone was seen a few times. The chain is built from TRBV18 and TRBJ1-6; D unresolved. The V gene's germline CDR1 is KGHSH and CDR2 LQKENI. Trimming left V 3 bases short and J 2 bases short, with 5 bases between. The CDR3 contains 14 residues. The CDR3 sequence is CASSPAAYNSPLHF. CDR3 bases: TGTGCCAGCTCACCGGCAGCCTATAATTCACCCCTCCACTTT. The full variable domain, rest sourced from reference TRBV18 and TRBJ1-6, is NAGVMQNPRHLVRRRGQEARLRCSPMKGHSHVYWYRQLPEEGLKFMVYLQKENIIDESGMPKERFSAEFPKEGPSILRIQQVVRGDSAAYFCASSPAAYNSPLHFGNGTRLTVT.

The chain uses TRBV7-2 and TRBJ2-3; 9 nucleotides line up with TRBD1. The CDR3 contains 15 residues. Losses at the gene ends were 5 bases for V and 4 bases for J; bases not matched to a gene: 7. The germline V gene encodes CDR1 SGHTA and CDR2 FQGNSA. The CDR3 loop reads CASSRGTGYSDTQYF. CDR3 nucleotides: TGTGCCAGCAGCCGCGGGACAGGGTATTCAGATACGCAGTATTTT.

V and J are TRBV14 and TRBJ1-2; D is uncertain. V lost 0 bases, J lost 5 bases, and 4 bases lay in between. Germline loops: CDR1 SGHDN, CDR2 FVKESK. The CDR3 consists of 12 residues. DNA of the CDR3: TGTGCCAGCAGCCAAGAAATATATGGCTACACCTTC. Its translation is CASSQEIYGYTF.

V usage is TRBV4-1 and J usage is TRBJ2-5, with 10 bases matching TRBD1. V lost 4 bases and J lost 5; bases outside the gene matches: 10. CDR3 size: 16 residues. Germline V CDR1 and CDR2: MGHRA, YSYEKL. In DNA form, the CDR3 reads TGCGCCAGCAGCCCCATTGACAGGGGGCTTTGGGAGACCCAGTACTTC. Its protein product is CASSPIDRGLWETQYF.

The chain links TRBV6-7 to TRBJ2-1; TRBD1 might be the D (6 bases). TRBV6-7 belongs to the ORF category, with a function that is uncertain. V dropped 6 bases and J dropped 7 bases, with 19 bases sitting between them. The CDR3 loop spans 15 amino acids. CDR3: CASSSSGEAVNEQFF. The CDR3 region has the DNA TGTGCCAGCAGCAGCTCAGGGGAAGCGGTTAATGAGCAGTTCTTC.

V is TRBV15 and J is TRBJ1-4; 7 bases map to TRBD1. The V gene's germline CDR1 is LNHNV and CDR2 YYDKDF (reference sequence). Trimming removed 0 bases from V and 7 bases from J; junction bases left unmatched: 5. The CDR3 contains 15 residues. The CDR3 spells CATSRDGRGSEKLFF. Written as DNA, the CDR3 is TGTGCCACCAGCAGAGATGGCAGGGGGTCTGAAAAACTGTTTTTT.

The chain carries TRBV5-1 and TRBJ2-7; 12 bases match TRBD2. This CDR3 is built from 17 residues. In germline, CDR1 is SGHRS, CDR2 YFSETQ. V shed 4 bases and J 5 bases; nucleotides not matched to a gene: 13. CDR3 in amino acids: CASSPQTGGLAGNEQYF. The CDR3 DNA reads TGCGCCAGCAGCCCCCAGACGGGAGGACTAGCGGGAAACGAGCAGTACTTC.

The chain employs TRBV19 and TRBJ2-7; D possibly corresponds to TRBD1 (6 bases). The V end lost 6 bases, the J end lost 3 bases, and 21 bases lay between the germline ends. CDR1 and CDR2 (germline): LNHDA, SQIVND (reference sequence). This CDR3 has 16 amino acids. The CDR3 DNA reads as TGTGCCAGTAGCTTGATCGCCGGACAGTTCCTCTACGAGCAGTACTTC. As protein: CASSLIAGQFLYEQYF.

This chain connects TRBV10-1 to TRBJ2-7; 7 bases align to TRBD1. The length of the CDR3 is 15 residues. Germline V gives CDR1 WNHNN, CDR2 SYGVQD (reference sequence). Germline trimming cut 7 bases from V and 0 bases from J; bases unmatched to any gene: 9. CDR3 protein: CASNLQGPCSYEQYF. Here the CDR3 DNA reads TGCGCCAGCAACTTACAGGGGCCCTGCTCCTACGAGCAGTACTTC.